These T cell receptor beta chains were read from a single sample in a study of CD8 T cells in ankylosing spondylitis. Via MiXCR, TCRdb re-called the 5' RACE reads, giving one row per CDR3 protein. The sample yields approximately 220,000 distinct CDR3 sequences, about 10% seen once. The sequenced sample was blood, either unsorted or a sorted T cell fraction (not recorded which). These TCRs come from a male donor with ankylosing spondylitis or in good health (not recorded which). Both conserved end residues are part of each CDR3. Each record gives: V gene, J gene, D gene, clone size, CDR3 protein, CDR3 DNA. The D gene is left open where the match is weak. Size is stated for part of the rows, as once, few or many counts, or as a class when the clone is expanded.

TRBV3-1,TRBJ1-3,-,many,CASSQSGVSGNTIYF,TGTGCCAGCAGCCAATCAGGGGTCTCTGGAAACACCATATATTTT
TRBV11-2,TRBJ2-5,TRBD1,-,CASSLDGTGEETQYF,TGTGCCAGCAGCTTAGATGGGACAGGAGAAGAGACCCAGTACTTC
TRBV7-2,TRBJ1-1,-,-,CASSLEGGRMNTEAFF,TGTGCCAGCAGCTTAGAGGGGGGGCGCATGAACACTGAAGCTTTCTTT
TRBV6-1,TRBJ2-5,TRBD2,many,CASRAGDKGETQYF,TGTGCCAGCAGAGCGGGGGATAAAGGGGAGACCCAGTACTTC
TRBV7-2,TRBJ2-5,TRBD2,few,CASSTETSGGSTQYF,TGTGCCAGCAGCACCGAGACTAGCGGGGGGTCGACCCAGTACTTC
TRBV5-1,TRBJ2-1,-,many,CASSQARESINEQFF,TGCGCCAGCAGCCAGGCCAGGGAATCGATCAATGAGCAGTTCTTC
TRBV6-5,TRBJ2-1,TRBD1,-,CASSYGQGADPRYNEQFF,TGTGCCAGCAGTTACGGACAGGGGGCGGACCCGCGCTACAATGAGCAGTTCTTC
TRBV5-1,TRBJ1-3,TRBD1,many,CASSNGQGDYSGNTIYF,TGCGCCAGCAGCAACGGACAGGGGGATTACTCTGGAAACACCATATATTTT
TRBV28,TRBJ1-4,-,-,CASSLFDGEGATNEKLFF,TGTGCCAGCAGTTTATTTGACGGGGAGGGAGCAACTAATGAAAAACTGTTTTTT
TRBV5-5,TRBJ2-3,TRBD2,-,CASSPGGGAFPDTQYF,TGTGCCAGCAGCCCGGGCGGGGGTGCCTTCCCAGATACGCAGTATTTT
TRBV2,TRBJ2-7,-,-,CASAETYEQYF,TGTGCCAGCGCGGAGACCTACGAGCAGTACTTC
TRBV20-1,TRBJ2-1,-,few,CSALSQGGPEVDEQFF,TGCAGTGCTCTAAGCCAGGGGGGCCCGGAAGTAGATGAGCAGTTCTTC
TRBV3-1,TRBJ2-1,-,-,CASSPPYLQRVNEQFF,TGTGCCAGCAGCCCCCCCTACCTTCAAAGGGTAAATGAGCAGTTCTTC
TRBV28,TRBJ2-3,-,few,CASSLTGADTQYF,TGTGCCAGCAGTTTGACCGGGGCAGATACGCAGTATTTT
TRBV20-1,TRBJ2-3,-,few,CSAVYLGKADTQYF,TGCAGTGCTGTATATCTAGGGAAGGCAGATACGCAGTATTTT
TRBV29-1,TRBJ2-1,TRBD2,once,CSVELGGAYNEQFF,TGCAGCGTTGAGTTGGGGGGGGCCTACAATGAGCAGTTCTTC
TRBV20-1,TRBJ2-2,TRBD1,many,CSAPTGDRTGELFF,TGCAGTGCTCCGACAGGGGATCGCACCGGGGAGCTGTTTTTT
TRBV28,TRBJ2-5,TRBD1,-,CASSGTVQETQYF,TGTGCCAGCAGCGGGACAGTTCAAGAGACCCAGTACTTC
TRBV7-2,TRBJ1-1,TRBD1,-,CASSYRDRETFF,TGTGCCAGCAGCTACCGGGACAGGGAGACTTTCTTT
TRBV20-1,TRBJ2-1,-,many,CSATWTVSNEQFF,TGCAGTGCTACCTGGACAGTCTCAAATGAGCAGTTCTTC
TRBV9,TRBJ2-1,TRBD1,few,CASSASQTGGLSEQFF,TGTGCCAGCAGCGCCTCCCAGACAGGGGGTCTTAGTGAGCAGTTCTTC
TRBV2,TRBJ1-5,-,many,CASSETGREVGQPQHF,TGTGCCAGCAGTGAAACGGGCCGTGAGGTCGGGCAGCCCCAGCATTTT
TRBV5-1,TRBJ2-7,-,few,CASSLREGVGEQYF,TGCGCCAGCAGCTTGAGGGAGGGGGTTGGCGAGCAGTACTTC
TRBV20-1,TRBJ1-6,-,many,CSARPATVGGSPLHF,TGCAGTGCTAGACCGGCGACAGTGGGGGGTTCACCCCTCCACTTT
TRBV10-3,TRBJ2-7,TRBD2,-,CAVRDGGSKSYEQYF,TGTGCCGTCAGGGACGGGGGGTCTAAGTCCTACGAGCAGTACTTC
TRBV7-3,TRBJ2-5,TRBD1,-,CASSSRTGTTETQYF,TGTGCCAGCAGCTCCCGGACAGGGACGACAGAGACCCAGTACTTC
TRBV12-3/TRBV12-4,TRBJ2-3,-,many,CASRPAGALSHTQYF,TGTGCCAGCAGACCCGCGGGGGCGCTTTCCCATACGCAGTATTTT
TRBV29-1,TRBJ2-1,-,many,CSPTRGNEQFF,TGCAGCCCCACCCGGGGAAATGAGCAGTTCTTC
TRBV5-1,TRBJ1-5,-,-,CASSFPGPDTQHF,TGTGCCAGCAGCTTCCCAGGGCCAGATACGCAGCATTTT
TRBV6-5,TRBJ1-1,TRBD1,many,CASSNLGQAEGEAFF,TGTGCCAGCAGTAACCTAGGACAGGCCGAAGGTGAAGCTTTCTTT
TRBV9,TRBJ1-6,-,many,CASSPGPAGSPLHF,TGTGCCAGCAGCCCGGGACCGGCGGGTTCACCCCTCCACTTT
TRBV5-1,TRBJ2-3,TRBD1,many,CASSKGQEGVDTQYF,TGCGCCAGCAGCAAAGGACAGGAAGGAGTGGATACGCAGTATTTT
TRBV29-1,TRBJ1-1,TRBD1,many,CSVDGTGGRDTEAFF,TGCAGCGTTGATGGGACAGGGGGTAGGGACACTGAAGCTTTCTTT
TRBV20-1,TRBJ2-3,-,many,CSASGGQDTQYF,TGCAGTGCTAGCGGGGGCCAAGATACGCAGTATTTT
TRBV6-2/TRBV6-3,TRBJ2-7,-,many,CASSLASGEQYF,TGTGCCAGCAGTCTCGCCTCGGGCGAGCAGTACTTC
TRBV20-1,TRBJ2-5,-,-,CSATLDGQETQYF,TGCAGTGCCACCCTAGATGGCCAAGAGACCCAGTACTTC
TRBV12-3/TRBV12-4,TRBJ2-2,-,many,CASSLKGSNTGELFF,TGTGCCAGCAGTTTGAAGGGGTCGAACACCGGGGAGCTGTTTTTT
TRBV29-1,TRBJ1-5,-,-,CSVLVLDGQPQHF,TGCAGCGTTCTTGTGTTGGACGGGCAGCCCCAGCATTTT
TRBV7-2,TRBJ2-7,TRBD1,-,CASSLVWQTGEAEQYF,TGTGCCAGCAGCTTAGTTTGGCAGACAGGGGAGGCCGAGCAGTACTTC
TRBV12-3/TRBV12-4,TRBJ2-3,-,many,CASTLGSTDTQYF,TGTGCCAGCACCCTCGGTAGCACAGATACGCAGTATTTT
TRBV28,TRBJ2-1,TRBD1,-,CASSFPTSWKGAQNEQFF,TGTGCCAGCAGTTTTCCGACGAGTTGGAAGGGGGCGCAAAATGAGCAGTTCTTC
TRBV5-8,TRBJ2-1,-,many,CASSLGGTPYNEQFF,TGTGCCAGCAGCTTGGGCGGGACGCCCTACAATGAGCAGTTCTTC
TRBV7-6,TRBJ2-3,TRBD1,few,CASSLARDRGSTDTQYF,TGTGCCAGCAGCTTAGCCCGGGACAGGGGGAGCACAGATACGCAGTATTTT
TRBV5-1,TRBJ2-2,TRBD1,many,CASSLTGAGELFF,TGCGCCAGCAGCCTCACAGGGGCCGGGGAGCTGTTTTTT
TRBV3-1,TRBJ2-5,TRBD2,many,CASSQAASGYETQYF,TGTGCCAGCAGCCAAGCGGCTAGCGGTTACGAGACCCAGTACTTC
TRBV12-3/TRBV12-4,TRBJ2-1,-,many,CASSPTGWGENEQFF,TGTGCCAGCAGTCCCACAGGGTGGGGTGAGAATGAGCAGTTCTTC
TRBV5-1,TRBJ1-6,-,many,CASSLASRLLYSPLHF,TGCGCCAGCAGCTTGGCCTCTCGGCTCCTTTATTCACCCCTCCACTTT
TRBV28,TRBJ2-7,-,-,CASRDREQYF,TGTGCCAGCAGAGACAGGGAGCAGTACTTC
TRBV12-3/TRBV12-4,TRBJ1-2,-,many,CASSSLSGWDGYTF,TGTGCCAGCAGTTCCCTGTCAGGCTGGGATGGCTACACCTTC
TRBV19,TRBJ1-1,-,once,CASSHSRPGAAEAFF,TGTGCCAGTAGCCACTCGAGGCCTGGGGCTGCCGAAGCTTTCTTT
TRBV5-1,TRBJ2-5,TRBD2,few,CASSLGPSASGGIQETQYF,TGCGCCAGCAGCCTCGGGCCTTCCGCGTCGGGGGGAATCCAAGAGACCCAGTACTTC
TRBV7-2,TRBJ2-2,-,many,CASSLASNTGELFF,TGTGCCAGCAGCTTAGCGTCAAACACCGGGGAGCTGTTTTTT
TRBV5-8,TRBJ2-7,-,-,CASSLEREDSEQYF,TGTGCCAGCAGCTTGGAAAGGGAGGATAGCGAGCAGTACTTC
TRBV20-1,TRBJ1-2,-,many,CRIYGYTF,TGCAGGATTTATGGCTACACCTTC
TRBV20-1,TRBJ2-3,-,many,CSGLDLAGTDTQYF,TGCAGTGGGTTGGATCTTGCCGGTACAGATACGCAGTATTTT